This T cell receptor (beta chain) was found in a study of shared clonotypes between healthy human individuals. Study findings and constraints: There were few donors, and this limited the genetic and exposure-history diversity represented. For sorted subsets, rarefaction showed incomplete sequencing despite large depth. Sampling covered nothing but blood. Tissue TCR repertoires likely differ from those found in blood. Of the naive CD4 clonotypes, about 5% were shared across a few donors.

The ends were cut back, 4 bases at V and 3 bases at J, with 6 bases in the middle. The CDR3 consists of 12 residues. CDR1 is SQVTM and CDR2 is ANQGSEA in the germline V gene. Clones were read by immunoSEQ multiplex PCR, and TCRdb kept only the in-frame ones, dropping some. The sample carries roughly 1.4 million clones, just under 99% recorded once. On this clone itself: Its cognate antigen is unknown.

The chain is built from TRBV29-1 and TRBJ2-2; no firm D call. The source of this sequence is a man between 25 and 39 years old in good health. Sequenced material: naive CD4+ T cells sorted from blood. Indicated subset: CD45RA+ positively selected. The CDR3 DNA reads as TGCAGCGTTGGGCGGTACACCGGGGAGCTGTTTTTT. Amino acid sequence: CSVGRYTGELFF.